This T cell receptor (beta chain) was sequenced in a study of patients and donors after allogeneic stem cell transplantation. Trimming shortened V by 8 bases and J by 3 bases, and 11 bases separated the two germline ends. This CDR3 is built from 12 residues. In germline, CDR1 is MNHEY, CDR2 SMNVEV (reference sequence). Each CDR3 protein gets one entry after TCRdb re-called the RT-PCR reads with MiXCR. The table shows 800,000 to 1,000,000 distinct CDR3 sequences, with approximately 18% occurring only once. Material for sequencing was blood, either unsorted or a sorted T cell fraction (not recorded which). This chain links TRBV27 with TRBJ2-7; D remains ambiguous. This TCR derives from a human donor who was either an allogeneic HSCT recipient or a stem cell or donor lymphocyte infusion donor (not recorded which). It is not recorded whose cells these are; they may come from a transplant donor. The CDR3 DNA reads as TGTGCCAGCGGGATTGTCTACTACGAGCAGTACTTC. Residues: CASGIVYYEQYF.